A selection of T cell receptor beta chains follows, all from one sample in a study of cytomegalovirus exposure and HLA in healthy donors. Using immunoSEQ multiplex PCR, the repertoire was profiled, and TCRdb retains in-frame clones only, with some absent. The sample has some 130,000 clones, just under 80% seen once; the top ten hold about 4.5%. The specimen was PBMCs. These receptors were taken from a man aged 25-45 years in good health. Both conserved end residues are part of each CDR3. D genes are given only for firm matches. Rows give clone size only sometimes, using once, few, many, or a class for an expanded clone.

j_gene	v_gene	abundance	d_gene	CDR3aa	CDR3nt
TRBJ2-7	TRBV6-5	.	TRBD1	CASRGQGAGEQYF	TGTGCCAGCAGGGGACAGGGGGCGGGCGAGCAGTACTTC
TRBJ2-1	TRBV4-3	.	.	CASSQERGRTTSRNEQFF	TGCGCCAGCAGCCAAGAAAGGGGAAGGACTACCTCTAGGAATGAGCAGTTCTTC
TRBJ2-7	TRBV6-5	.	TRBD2	CASSYSRGGGYEQYF	TGTGCCAGCAGTTACTCGAGGGGCGGGGGCTACGAGCAGTACTTC
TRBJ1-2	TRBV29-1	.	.	CSVAPHGGLRDYGYTF	TGCAGCGTTGCACCACACGGGGGGCTCCGAGACTATGGCTACACCTTC
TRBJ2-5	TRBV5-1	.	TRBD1	CASSARTGGQETQYF	TGCGCCAGCAGCGCGCGGACAGGAGGCCAAGAGACCCAGTACTTC
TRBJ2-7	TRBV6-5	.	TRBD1	CASSRDRAYEQYF	TGTGCCAGCAGCCGGGACAGGGCCTACGAGCAGTACTTC
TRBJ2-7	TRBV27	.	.	CASSLSMGHEQYF	TGTGCCAGCAGTTTATCGATGGGCCACGAGCAGTACTTC
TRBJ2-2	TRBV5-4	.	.	CASSWFGSRNTGELFF	TGTGCCAGCAGCTGGTTCGGGAGTAGGAACACCGGGGAGCTGTTTTTT
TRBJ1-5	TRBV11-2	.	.	CASSLDRQEGQPQHF	TGTGCCAGCAGCTTAGATAGGCAGGAGGGTCAGCCCCAGCATTTT
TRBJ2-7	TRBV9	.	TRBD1	CASSVGQGVYEQYF	TGTGCCAGCAGCGTAGGACAGGGGGTCTACGAGCAGTACTTC
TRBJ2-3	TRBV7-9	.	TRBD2	CASSSRIAVAGGVTDTQYF	TGTGCCAGCAGCTCACGGATAGCGGTGGCGGGAGGTGTCACAGATACGCAGTATTTT
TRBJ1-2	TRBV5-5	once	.	CASSPTGTTPYGYTF	TGTGCCAGCAGCCCGACCGGGACTACGCCCTATGGCTACACCTTC
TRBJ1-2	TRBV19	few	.	CASSSPGGAGGYTF	TGTGCCAGTAGTTCTCCCGGGGGGGCTGGTGGCTACACCTTC
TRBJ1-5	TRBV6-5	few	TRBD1	CASRRTGHQPQHF	TGTGCCAGCAGGAGGACAGGGCATCAGCCCCAGCATTTT
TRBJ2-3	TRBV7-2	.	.	CASSSAGFSTDTQYF	TGTGCCAGCAGCTCCGCAGGTTTCAGTACAGATACGCAGTATTTT
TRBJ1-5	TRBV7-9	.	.	CASSSSRDSKEPQHF	TGTGCCAGCAGCTCCAGCCGGGACTCGAAGGAGCCCCAGCATTTT
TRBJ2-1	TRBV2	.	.	CASKEIERGEQFF	TGTGCCAGCAAGGAAATCGAGCGAGGTGAGCAGTTCTTC